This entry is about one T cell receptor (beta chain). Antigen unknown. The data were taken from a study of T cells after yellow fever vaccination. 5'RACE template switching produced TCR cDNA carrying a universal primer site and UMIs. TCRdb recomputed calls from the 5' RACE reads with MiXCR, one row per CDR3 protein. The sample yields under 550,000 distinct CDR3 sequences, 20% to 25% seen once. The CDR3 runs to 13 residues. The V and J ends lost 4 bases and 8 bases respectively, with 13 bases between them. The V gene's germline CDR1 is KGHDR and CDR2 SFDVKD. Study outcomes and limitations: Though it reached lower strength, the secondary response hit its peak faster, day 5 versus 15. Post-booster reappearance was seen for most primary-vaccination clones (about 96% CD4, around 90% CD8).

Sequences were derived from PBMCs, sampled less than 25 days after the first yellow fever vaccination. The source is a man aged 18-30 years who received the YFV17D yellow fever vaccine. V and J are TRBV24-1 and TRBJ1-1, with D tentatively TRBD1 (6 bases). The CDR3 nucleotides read TGTGCCACCAGTGACCACAGGGCAGGAGAAGCTTTCTTT. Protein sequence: CATSDHRAGEAFF.